A single T cell receptor beta chain is shown here with its context. No antigen is known for it. The record originates from a study of cytomegalovirus exposure and HLA in healthy donors. Germline CDR1 reads SGHTA; CDR2 reads FQGNSA. This CDR3 is built from 18 residues. V was trimmed by 2 bases and J by 4 bases, leaving 21 bases between them. PCR involved 60 Vbeta and 13 Jbeta primers. TCRdb keeps only in-frame clones here, not all; method: immunoSEQ multiplex PCR. The sample shows 80,000 to 130,000 clones, over 60% of them seen only once. Study outcomes and limitations: The study listed roughly 160 cytomegalovirus-associated TCR beta chains. The study assumed roughly uniform donor sequencing depth for presence/absence analyses.

The chain employs TRBV7-2 and TRBJ2-1; D is perhaps TRBD2 (6 bases). This clonotype was obtained from a female donor in good health and CMV-seropositive. The sequencing input was PBMCs. CDR3 sequence: CASSLYYSPIAAYNEQFF. The CDR3 bases are TGTGCCAGCAGCTTATATTACTCCCCGATAGCGGCATACAATGAGCAGTTCTTC.